What follows are 14 T cell receptor beta chains derived from one specimen sequenced in a study of blood T cell repertoires in COVID-19. Generated by immunoSEQ multiplex PCR, the TCRdb table keeps only in-frame clones and is missing some. The sample includes about 180,000 clones, about 89% of them seen just once. Sequenced input: peripheral blood. The receptors were sampled from a man younger than 30 who had recovered from COVID-19.

This chain connects TRBV10-3 to TRBJ2-7; perhaps TRBD1 as D (6 bases). The germline V gene has CDR1 ENHRY and CDR2 SYGVKD. V lost 4 bases and J lost 3, with 16 bases in between. The CDR3 contains 15 residues. This chain's CDR3 is CAISVPGQLDYEQYF. DNA for the CDR3: TGTGCCATCAGTGTCCCTGGACAGTTAGACTACGAGCAGTACTTC.

The gene calls are TRBV12-5 and TRBJ2-1; perhaps TRBD2 as D (6 bases). CDR1 LGHNT and CDR2 FRNRAP come from the germline V gene. CDR3 size: 14 residues. V lost 6 bases, J lost 6 bases, and 15 bases lay in between. The CDR3 spells CASGQLAPVNEQFF. CDR3 bases: TGTGCTAGTGGCCAACTAGCCCCGGTCAATGAGCAGTTCTTC.

The rearrangement uses TRBV7-2 and TRBJ2-1; perhaps TRBD2 as D (6 bases). The CDR3 is 15 residues long. Trimming shortened V by 0 bases and J by 2 bases, and 8 bases separated the two germline ends. Germline V lookup: CDR1 SGHTA, CDR2 FQGNSA. CDR3 nucleotide sequence: TGTGCCAGCAGCTTAGCGGGACTTCCCTACAATGAGCAGTTCTTC. As protein: CASSLAGLPYNEQFF.

The rearrangement links TRBV27 to TRBJ2-7; 11 positions match TRBD1. V lost 5 bases to trimming and J lost 3 bases; unmatched junction nucleotides: 6. The CDR3 length is 15 residues. The germline CDR1 and CDR2 sequences are MNHEY and SMNVEV (reference sequence). The CDR3 loop is CASSDTGTGGYEQYF. The CDR3 DNA reads as TGTGCCAGCAGTGACACCGGGACAGGGGGCTACGAGCAGTACTTC.

V is TRBV6-5 and J is TRBJ2-1, with 8 bases matching TRBD2. Germline lookup yields CDR1 MNHEY and CDR2 SVGAGI. The CDR3 sequence is 15 residues long. Germline trimming cut 0 bases from V and 10 bases from J; bases unmatched to any gene: 8. The CDR3 sequence is CASSYSGTRLVEQFF. Written as DNA, the CDR3 is TGTGCCAGCAGTTACTCAGGGACTAGACTTGTAGAGCAGTTCTTC.

The V and J genes are TRBV30 and TRBJ1-6; D is possibly TRBD1 (5 bases). The ends were cut back, 3 bases at V and 0 bases at J, with 15 bases in the middle. CDR1 and CDR2 (germline): GTSNPN, SVGIG (reference sequence). The CDR3 spans 17 residues. The CDR3 coding sequence is TGTGCCTGGAGGCCGGACATAGGGTTCTCCTATAATTCACCCCTCCACTTT. Protein: CAWRPDIGFSYNSPLHF.

The rearrangement links TRBV28 to TRBJ2-6; tentative D call: TRBD1 (5 bases). The CDR3 runs 16 residues. The V gene lost 6 bases and the J gene lost 0 bases, with 12 bases spanning the gap. Germline loops: CDR1 MDHEN, CDR2 SYDVKM. This CDR3 reads CASSATESSGANVLTF. The DNA of the CDR3 is TGTGCCAGCAGCGCGACAGAGAGCTCTGGGGCCAACGTCCTGACTTTC.

In nucleotides, the CDR3 is TGTGCCAGCACCAGAAGGAACACCGGGGAGCTGTTTTTT. The encoded protein is CASTRRNTGELFF. J is TRBJ2-2 and V is TRBV6-5; no clear D gene. The CDR3 runs to 13 residues. Trimming removed 7 bases at V and 1 base at J, with 7 bases between. Germline V CDR1 and CDR2: MNHEY, SVGAGI.

This rearrangement joins TRBV12-3 or TRBV12-4 to TRBJ1-1; 10 nucleotides agree with TRBD1. V shed 8 bases and J 10 bases; nucleotides not matched to a gene: 7. This CDR3 is 12 amino acids long. CDR3 nucleotide sequence: TGTGCCAGCGCCGGGACAGGGGTGCGAGCTTTCTTT. This sequence encodes CASAGTGVRAFF.

The chain joins TRBV18 to TRBJ2-1, with 10 nucleotides matching TRBD2. Germline trimming cut 3 bases from V and 8 bases from J; bases unmatched to any gene: 7. The CDR3 is 15 residues long. Per germline, CDR1 KGHSH and CDR2 LQKENI. CDR3 nucleotides: TGTGCCAGCTCACCCCAAGCGGGAGGGCGGGATGAGCAGTTCTTC. This translates into CASSPQAGGRDEQFF.

The chain recombines TRBV2 with TRBJ1-5; possible D gene TRBD1, 6 bases. The V end lost 7 bases, the J end lost 6 bases, and 13 bases lay between the germline ends. Germline V CDR1 and CDR2: SNHLY, FYNNEI. CDR3 length equals 13 residues. DNA for the CDR3: TGTGCCAGCAAGGGGGACATTGCTCAGCCCCAGCATTTT. Translating it yields CASKGDIAQPQHF.

The genes are TRBV3-1 (or the pseudogene TRBV3-2) and TRBJ2-2; D may be TRBD2 (6 bases). With 3 bases removed from V and 0 bases from J, the gap between germline ends came to 11 bases. This CDR3 contains 16 residues. Germline values: CDR1 LGHDT, CDR2 YNNKEL (reference sequence). The CDR3 loop is CASSQGRGTNTGELFF. CDR3 bases: TGTGCCAGCAGCCAGGGGCGGGGTACGAACACCGGGGAGCTGTTTTTT.

This sequence joins TRBV11-2 and TRBJ1-3; possibly TRBD1 for D (5 bases). The CDR3 totals 18 residues. Between the trimmed V and J ends, which lost 1 base and 0 bases, there was a span of 16 bases. Germline V lookup: CDR1 SGHAT, CDR2 FQNNGV. This chain's CDR3 is CASSLGLGGPLSGNTIYF. The DNA of the CDR3 is TGTGCCAGCAGCTTAGGGCTCGGGGGACCGCTCTCTGGAAACACCATATATTTT.

The chain is built from TRBV6-6 and TRBJ2-7; 8 positions agree with TRBD1. The CDR3 totals 13 residues. Germline CDR1 is MNHNY and CDR2 is SVGAGI (reference sequence). Losses at the gene ends were 5 bases for V and 7 bases for J; bases not matched to a gene: 7. The CDR3 loop reads CASSRRTGNEQYF. In DNA form, the CDR3 reads TGTGCCAGCAGTCGCCGGACAGGGAATGAGCAGTACTTC.